This passage covers 14 T cell receptor beta chains from one sample sequenced in a study of CD8 T cells in Susac syndrome. With random hexamers, roughly 0.5 to 1 ug RNA was reverse transcribed. One entry per CDR3 protein, called by TCRdb with MiXCR from the immunoSEQ multiplex PCR reads. The repertoire holds more than 95,000 distinct CDR3 sequences, with about 94% as singletons. The sample was CD8+ T cells from PBMCs. These TCRs come from a human donor with Susac syndrome.

This chain joins TRBV9 and TRBJ2-2, with 9 nucleotides matching TRBD1. Germline values: CDR1 SGDLS, CDR2 YYNGEE. Trimming at V came to 3 bases and at J to 7 bases, leaving 10 bases not matched to a gene. This CDR3 region has 16 residues. This CDR3 reads CASSETGQGLIGELFF. As DNA, the CDR3 is TGTGCCAGCAGCGAAACGGGACAGGGATTGATCGGGGAGCTGTTTTTT.

This clonotype has a single count. V gene TRBV30 combines with J gene TRBJ2-1, with TRBD1 as a possible D gene (6 bases). Germline V CDR1 and CDR2: GTSNPN, SVGIG (reference sequence). CDR3 length equals 11 residues. Trimming took 4 bases from V and 7 from J, leaving 8 bases between them. In DNA, the CDR3 is TGTGCCTGGAACAGGGATAATGAGCAGTTCTTC. It codes for CAWNRDNEQFF.

The chain joins TRBV30 to TRBJ2-7; D is possibly TRBD2 (5 bases). CDR1 and CDR2 from the germline V gene are GTSNPN and SVGIG (reference sequence). V shed 2 bases and J shed 0 bases, with 8 bases lying between them. The length of the CDR3 is 13 residues. CDR3 loop: CAWSPGSSYEQYF. For the CDR3, the DNA is TGTGCCTGGAGTCCGGGGAGCTCCTACGAGCAGTACTTC.

The V and J genes are TRBV19 and TRBJ2-2; TRBD1 might be the D (5 bases). Germline assignment: CDR1 LNHDA and CDR2 SQIVND (reference sequence). CDR3 length: 15 residues. The V end lost 8 bases, the J end lost 5 bases, and 18 bases lay between the germline ends. This chain's CDR3 is CASLRQGSWTGELFF. DNA for the CDR3: TGTGCCAGTTTAAGGCAGGGCAGTTGGACCGGGGAGCTGTTTTTT.

The chain carries TRBV5-6 and TRBJ2-3, with D perhaps matching TRBD1 (6 bases). This CDR3 is built from 17 residues. The germline gives CDR1 SGHDT, CDR2 YYEEEE. Deletions cut 7 bases from V and 7 bases from J, with 28 bases between. CDR3 bases: TGTGCCAGCCTAGACAGGAGCCTTAAACGACAGCCCAATACGCAGTATTTT. It encodes CASLDRSLKRQPNTQYF.

The chain carries TRBV5-6 and TRBJ2-3; 8 nucleotides match TRBD1. CDR1 and CDR2 (germline): SGHDT, YYEEEE. Germline trimming cut 4 bases from V and 4 bases from J; bases unmatched to any gene: 5. The CDR3 totals 14 residues. This chain's CDR3 is CASSTGQGSDTQYF. Written as DNA, the CDR3 is TGTGCCAGCAGCACCGGACAGGGCTCAGATACGCAGTATTTT.

This CDR3 reads CASSLQGSLGETQYF. For the CDR3, the DNA is TGTGCCAGCAGCTTGCAAGGGAGCTTGGGAGAGACCCAGTACTTC. This sequence joins TRBV5-4 and TRBJ2-5; perhaps TRBD2 as D (5 bases). CDR3 length equals 15 residues. Deletions cut 1 base from V and 4 bases from J, with 14 bases between. Germline loops: CDR1 SGHNT, CDR2 YYREEE (reference sequence).

This clonotype was observed a single time. The chain carries TRBV12-3 or TRBV12-4 and TRBJ2-5; 12 nucleotides line up with TRBD1. This CDR3 has 13 residues. The V segment lost 6 bases and the J segment 4 bases; nucleotides outside the gene matches: 0. The DNA of the CDR3 is TGTGCCAGCAGGGGACAGGGGGCAGAGACCCAGTACTTC. It translates to CASRGQGAETQYF.

The chain employs TRBV4-1 and TRBJ1-1, with 7 nucleotides matching TRBD1. V was pared by 5 bases and J by 6 bases, with 6 bases of the junction left unmatched. Germline CDR1 is MGHRA and CDR2 is YSYEKL. The CDR3 contains 13 residues. The CDR3 region is CASSSGQTPEAFF. In DNA form, the CDR3 reads TGCGCCAGCAGCTCGGGACAGACCCCTGAAGCTTTCTTT.

In regard to this clonotype: Sequence at one end of the junction differs from germline and may be a read error. The CDR3 loop is CASSLSYGGYEQYF. The CDR3 nucleotides read TGTGCCAGCAGCTTGTCATACGGAGGCTACGAGCAGTACTTC. The J gene is TRBJ2-7, the V gene TRBV5-1, with a possible D match to TRBD2 (5 bases). The length of the CDR3 is 14 residues. The V gene's germline CDR1 is SGHRS and CDR2 YFSETQ.

CDR3 amino acids: CASSQEAGTSDQETQYF. CDR3 nucleotides: TGTGCCAGCAGCCAAGAGGCGGGAACTAGCGACCAAGAGACCCAGTACTTC. The rearrangement links TRBV3-1 to TRBJ2-5, with 7 bases fitting TRBD2. Germline V lookup: CDR1 LGHDT, CDR2 YNNKEL (reference sequence). Losses at the gene ends were 0 bases for V and 0 bases for J; bases not matched to a gene: 7. The CDR3 runs to 17 residues.

V and J are TRBV27 and TRBJ2-5; tentative D call: TRBD1 (5 bases). With 6 bases removed from V and 3 bases from J, the gap between germline ends came to 11 bases. The CDR3 has 13 amino acids. Germline V gene sequence: CDR1 MNHEY, CDR2 SMNVEV (reference sequence). CDR3: CASSPDREETQYF. In nucleotides, the CDR3 is TGTGCCAGCAGCCCCGACAGAGAAGAGACCCAGTACTTC.

V usage is TRBV20-1 and J usage is TRBJ1-1; D not certain. The CDR3 runs 15 residues. CDR1 is DFQATT, CDR2 SNEGSKA, per germline (reference sequence). Trimming pared 0 bases from V and 1 base from J, leaving 12 bases between. The CDR3 spells CSARDRRAGNTEAFF. DNA for the CDR3: TGCAGTGCTAGAGATCGGCGGGCAGGGAACACTGAAGCTTTCTTT.

This chain uses TRBV12-3 or TRBV12-4 with TRBJ2-7, with a possible D match to TRBD1 (6 bases). V lost 6 bases, J lost 1 base, and 13 bases lay in between. This CDR3 has 14 residues. CDR3 protein: CASSPGVWSYEQYF. For the CDR3, the DNA is TGTGCCAGCAGCCCAGGGGTCTGGTCCTACGAGCAGTACTTC.